These 21 T cell receptor beta chains originate from one sample sequenced in a study of graft-versus-host responses after intestinal transplantation. These receptors lack a known antigen. TCRdb's copy holds only in-frame clones and misses some; the assay was immunoSEQ multiplex PCR. The repertoire includes some 90,000 clones, about nine tenths of them detected once, and roughly 0.4% sits in the top ten. The specimen comprised unstimulated CD8+ T cells sorted from spleen or lymph node cells, sampled before transplant. The source of these receptors is a human donor who was the organ donor for an intestinal transplant.

This chain uses TRBV19 with TRBJ2-7; the D gene is possibly TRBD2 (6 bases). Trimming stripped 4 bases from V and 4 bases from J, with 17 bases between. This CDR3 is 15 amino acids long. The germline V gene encodes CDR1 LNHDA and CDR2 SQIVND (reference sequence). CDR3 loop: CASSTGRGYPYEQYF. CDR3 coding DNA: TGTGCCAGTAGTACTGGACGGGGGTATCCGTACGAGCAGTACTTC.

The chain uses TRBV19 and TRBJ2-5, with TRBD1 as a possible D gene (6 bases). The J call could be wrong; TRBJ2-7 is a better fit for the DNA end. This CDR3 has 11 amino acids. Germline CDR1 and CDR2: LNHDA and SQIVND (reference sequence). CDR3: CASKGTSEQYF. The CDR3 coding sequence is TGTGCCAGTAAGGGGACATCCGAGCAGTACTTC.

The V call is TRBV6-1, the J call TRBJ2-3, with D possibly matching TRBD1 (5 bases). Germline assignment: CDR1 MNHNS and CDR2 SASEGT. This CDR3 has 14 residues. The germline V and J ends were trimmed by 4 bases and 5 bases, with 13 bases remaining between them. CDR3: CASSGVGVLDTQYF. The CDR3 region has the DNA TGTGCCAGCAGTGGGGTAGGGGTGTTAGATACGCAGTATTTT.

The chain combines TRBV5-5 with TRBJ2-7; the D is unclear. Deletions cut 0 bases from V and 1 base from J, with 5 bases between. CDR3 length equals 13 residues. Per germline, CDR1 SGHKS and CDR2 YYEKEE (reference sequence). Written as DNA, the CDR3 is TGTGCCAGCAGCTTGGCAAATTCCTACGAGCAGTACTTC. Its protein product is CASSLANSYEQYF.

The gene calls are TRBV9 and TRBJ1-2; D is unclear. This CDR3 has 11 amino acids. Germline values: CDR1 SGDLS, CDR2 YYNGEE. With 3 bases removed from V and 9 bases from J, the gap between germline ends came to 9 bases. CDR3 region: CASSGRSSYTF. DNA of the CDR3: TGTGCCAGCAGCGGGAGGTCGAGCTACACCTTC.

The chain combines TRBV19 with TRBJ2-7, with D possibly being TRBD1 (5 bases). V dropped 3 bases and J dropped 1 base, with 10 bases sitting between them. Per the germline V gene, CDR1 is LNHDA and CDR2 is SQIVND (reference sequence). The CDR3 is 14 amino acids. The CDR3 coding sequence is TGTGCCAGTAGTATGGGGCAGAAGTCCTACGAGCAGTACTTC. It translates to CASSMGQKSYEQYF.

This clone was seen just once. The J gene is TRBJ2-3, the V gene TRBV27; maybe TRBD2 (6 bases). The germline V gene encodes CDR1 MNHEY and CDR2 SMNVEV (reference sequence). V lost 4 bases to trimming and J lost 4 bases, with 12 bases between them. The CDR3 length is 14 residues. The CDR3 nucleotides read TGTGCCAGCAGTTACGGAGGGATCGCAGATACGCAGTATTTT. It yields the protein CASSYGGIADTQYF.

This clone has a handful of counts. This sequence joins TRBV6-9 and TRBJ1-3; D not resolved. Trimming took 2 bases from V and 5 from J, leaving 10 bases between them. The germline CDR1 and CDR2 sequences are MNHGY and SVAAGI. The CDR3 length is 14 residues. The CDR3 bases are TGTGCCAGCAGTTATCGGGTTGAGAGAAACACCATATATTTT. As protein: CASSYRVERNTIYF.

The chain combines TRBV4-1 with TRBJ2-2; D is perhaps TRBD2 (5 bases). This CDR3 region has 14 residues. The germline CDR1 and CDR2 sequences are MGHRA and YSYEKL. V lost 0 bases and J lost 6, with 8 bases in between. The CDR3 DNA is TGCGCCAGCAGCCAAGATGGAGCGGCCGGGGAGCTGTTTTTT. Encoded protein: CASSQDGAAGELFF.

V is TRBV11-2 and J is TRBJ2-2; tentative D call: TRBD1 (6 bases). Per the germline V gene, CDR1 is SGHAT and CDR2 is FQNNGV. There are 17 residues in the CDR3. V lost 3 bases, J lost 0 bases, and 14 bases lay in between. The CDR3 is CASSLFLGTPNTGELFF. DNA for the CDR3: TGTGCCAGCAGCTTGTTTTTAGGGACACCGAACACCGGGGAGCTGTTTTTT.

This clone was seen only once. The chain links TRBV7-2 to TRBJ2-3; 7 bases align to TRBD1. Germline CDR1 SGHTA, CDR2 FQGNSA. V was clipped by 5 bases and J by 6 bases; unmatched bases: 5. The CDR3 runs 13 residues. As DNA, the CDR3 is TGTGCCAGCAGCCCTGACAGGGTTGATACGCAGTATTTT. This sequence encodes CASSPDRVDTQYF.

V usage is TRBV4-1 and J usage is TRBJ1-2, with 7 bases matching TRBD1. J lost 8 bases, V lost 3 bases, and 9 bases had no gene match. Germline V gene data show CDR1 as MGHRA and CDR2 as YSYEKL. The CDR3 has 14 amino acids. The CDR3 DNA is TGCGCCAGCAGCCACCCCACAGGGGATGAAGGCTACACCTTC. The encoded protein is CASSHPTGDEGYTF.

The chain couples TRBV5-3 to TRBJ2-3; 8 nucleotides line up with TRBD2. TRBV5-3 is known as an ORF, though its function is uncertain. V shed 0 bases and J 6 bases; nucleotides not matched to a gene: 9. This CDR3 has 16 residues. As DNA, the CDR3 is TGTGCCAGAAGCTTGGACTACGGGGGGGCGGTGGATACGCAGTATTTT. This translates into CARSLDYGGAVDTQYF.

This chain joins TRBV19 and TRBJ1-2; D perhaps matches TRBD1 (6 bases). This CDR3 comprises 13 residues. The V and J ends lost 2 bases and 8 bases respectively, with 12 bases between them. The germline V gene encodes CDR1 LNHDA and CDR2 SQIVND (reference sequence). The CDR3 bases are TGTGCCAGTAGTATAAATCTTGGACAGGGCTACACCTTC. Its translation is CASSINLGQGYTF.

The CDR3: CASSITTASPYEQYF. The CDR3 nucleotides are TGTGCCAGTAGTATAACGACAGCGAGCCCCTACGAGCAGTACTTC. The chain recombines TRBV19 with TRBJ2-7; possible D gene TRBD1, 5 bases. Trimming took 2 bases from V and 2 from J, leaving 13 bases between them. Germline V gene sequence: CDR1 LNHDA, CDR2 SQIVND (reference sequence). The CDR3 consists of 15 residues. Combining the CDR3 with reference TRBV19 and TRBJ2-7 gives the whole variable domain DGGITQSPKYLFRKEGQNVTLSCEQNLNHDAMYWYRQDPGQGLRLIYYSQIVNDFQKGDIAEGYSVSREKKESFPLTVTSAQKNPTAFYLCASSITTASPYEQYFGPGTRLTVT.

In this sample, this clone turned up once. The gene calls are TRBV9 and TRBJ2-4; 8 bases are shared with TRBD1. Germline loops: CDR1 SGDLS, CDR2 YYNGEE. After removal of 3 bases from V and 8 bases from J, the junction contained 7 bases not matched to a gene. The CDR3 is made up of 14 amino acids. The CDR3, as DNA: TGTGCCAGCAGCGGAGACAGGGGTAAGGACATTCAGTACTTC. Translating gives CASSGDRGKDIQYF.

The gene calls are TRBV4-1 and TRBJ1-2; 9 positions match TRBD1. The CDR3 runs to 15 residues. Trimming at V came to 2 bases and at J to 5 bases, leaving 6 bases not matched to a gene. CDR1 is MGHRA and CDR2 is YSYEKL in the germline V gene. The CDR3: CASSQITGGAYGYTF. Written as DNA, the CDR3 is TGCGCCAGCAGCCAAATTACAGGGGGCGCGTATGGCTACACCTTC.

The chain combines TRBV10-2 with TRBJ2-5; 7 bases line up with TRBD1. The end of the DNA is better explained by TRBJ2-7, so the J call may be wrong. Germline V CDR1 and CDR2: WSHSY, SAAADI. The CDR3 spans 13 residues. The CDR3 region is CASSATGAYEQYF. The CDR3 region has the DNA TGCGCCAGCAGTGCTACAGGGGCTTACGAGCAGTACTTC.

This sequence joins TRBV7-6 and TRBJ2-7; tentative D call: TRBD1 (5 bases). The germline V gene has CDR1 SGHVS and CDR2 FNYEAQ. The CDR3 length is 14 residues. The germline V and J ends were trimmed by 2 bases and 1 base, with 9 bases remaining between them. For the CDR3, the DNA is TGTGCCAGCAGCTTATCCCCAGGGTCCTACGAGCAGTACTTC. Its translation is CASSLSPGSYEQYF.

J is TRBJ2-7 and V is TRBV6-6; 8 bases match TRBD2. The CDR3 has 15 residues. The junction had 11 bases not matched to a gene; V was cut back by 7 bases and J by 3 bases. Looked up from germline, CDR1 is MNHNY and CDR2 is SVGAGI (reference sequence). In DNA, the CDR3 is TGTGCCAGCACCGTCTATGCGGGGGGTCGCTACGAGCAGTACTTC. Its translation is CASTVYAGGRYEQYF.

This chain links TRBV10-1 with TRBJ1-5; unclear D gene. This CDR3 contains 14 residues. Between the trimmed V and J ends, which lost 11 bases and 4 bases, there was a span of 18 bases. Germline V lookup: CDR1 WNHNN, CDR2 SYGVQD (reference sequence). Here the CDR3 reads CALIVAGNNQPQHF. The CDR3, as DNA: TGCGCCCTCATTGTTGCGGGAAATAATCAGCCCCAGCATTTT.